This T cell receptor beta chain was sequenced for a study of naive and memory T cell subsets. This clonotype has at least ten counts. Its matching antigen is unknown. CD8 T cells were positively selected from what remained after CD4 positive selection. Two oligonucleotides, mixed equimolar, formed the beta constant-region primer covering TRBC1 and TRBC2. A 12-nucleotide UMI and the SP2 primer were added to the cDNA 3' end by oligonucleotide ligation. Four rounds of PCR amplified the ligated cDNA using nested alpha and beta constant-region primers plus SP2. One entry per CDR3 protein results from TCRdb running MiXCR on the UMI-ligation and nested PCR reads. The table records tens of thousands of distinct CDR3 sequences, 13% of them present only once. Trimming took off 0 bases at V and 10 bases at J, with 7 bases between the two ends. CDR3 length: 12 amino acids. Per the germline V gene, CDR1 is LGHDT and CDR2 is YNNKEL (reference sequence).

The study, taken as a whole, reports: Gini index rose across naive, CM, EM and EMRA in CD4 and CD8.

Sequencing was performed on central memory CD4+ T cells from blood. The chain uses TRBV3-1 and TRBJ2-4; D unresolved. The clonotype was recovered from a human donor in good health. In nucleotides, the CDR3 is TGTGCCAGCAGCCAAGAAGGAAGGATTCAGTACTTC. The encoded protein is CASSQEGRIQYF.